This T cell receptor (beta chain) was captured by sequencing in a study of cytomegalovirus exposure and HLA in healthy donors. Germline-derived CDR1 and CDR2 are SGDLS and YYNGEE. The CDR3 is made up of 16 amino acids. This PCR relied on a set of 60 Vbeta primers and 13 Jbeta primers. The data were produced by immunoSEQ multiplex PCR, yet TCRdb's version contains in-frame clones alone and is incomplete. The sample includes 150,000 to 200,000 clones, almost 80% of them seen just once. V is TRBV9 and J is TRBJ2-5, with D perhaps TRBD1 (7 bases). Judging by the DNA end, TRBJ2-7 fits better; the J call may be wrong. The sequencing sample was made of PBMCs. This receptor was taken from a man between 40 and 49 years old in good health and CMV-seropositive. The CDR3 spells CASSVGGGTVAYEQYF. Here the CDR3 DNA reads TGTGCCAGCAGCGTAGGAGGGGGGACAGTGGCCTACGAGCAGTACTTC.